This T cell receptor beta chain was documented in a study of control samples from healthy donors and cancer patients. Here immunoSEQ multiplex PCR was the method, and the copy in TCRdb shows in-frame clones only, minus some. The top ten hold 15% to 20% of the sample, which has some 100,000 clones, roughly 87% seen once. V was pared by 3 bases and J by 0 bases, with 9 bases between. The CDR3 contains 14 residues. CDR1 is KGHSH, CDR2 LQKENI, per germline. This sequence joins TRBV18 and TRBJ2-7; no firm D call. The specimen sequenced was blood. The receptor's source is a woman in her fifties or sixties in good health. The CDR3 DNA reads TGTGCCAGCTCACCCCCTTCCCTCTCCTACGAGCAGTACTTC. Translating it yields CASSPPSLSYEQYF. The full variable domain, rest sourced from reference TRBV18 and TRBJ2-7, is NAGVMQNPRHLVRRRGQEARLRCSPMKGHSHVYWYRQLPEEGLKFMVYLQKENIIDESGMPKERFSAEFPKEGPSILRIQQVVRGDSAAYFCASSPPSLSYEQYFGPGTRLTVT.